One T cell receptor (beta chain) is described in this entry. The CDR3 contains 14 residues. Deletions cut 1 base from V and 8 bases from J, with 12 bases between. Per the germline V gene, CDR1 is GTSNPN and CDR2 is SVGIG (reference sequence). This specimen belongs to a study of technical replicates of blood from a handful of donors. Measured with immunoSEQ multiplex PCR; TCRdb has only the in-frame clones, and not every one. The repertoire holds about 100,000 clones, almost 96% seen once, with approximately 0.22% in the top ten. The V gene is TRBV30, the J gene TRBJ1-6; tentatively, D is TRBD1 (6 bases). The sequenced sample was T cells isolated from PBMCs. The TCR originated in a human donor in good health. The CDR3 DNA reads as TGTGCCTGGAGTGATTGGACAGTTTATTCACCCCTCCACTTT. Protein sequence: CAWSDWTVYSPLHF.